The clone carrying this TCR beta chain showed up many times. The V gene end was trimmed by 7 bases and the J gene end by 6 bases; junction bases not matched to a gene: 12. The CDR3 consists of 16 residues. CDR1 and CDR2 from the germline V gene are SGHAT and FQNNGV. TCRdb redid the calling of the 5' RACE reads with MiXCR, one entry per CDR3 protein. The sample consists of about 310,000 distinct CDR3 sequences, roughly 15% of them appearing once. This sample is drawn from a study of T-cell memory formation after mild COVID-19. The TCR comes from a man between 18 and 35 years old who had mild COVID-19 (a few samples of this study predate the infection). Cell type and time point are not known. The source material was PBMCs or a T cell subset sorted from them (not recorded which). J is TRBJ2-3 and V is TRBV11-2, with TRBD2 matching over 11 bases. CDR3 in amino acids: CASTPRRLAGFDTQYF. CDR3 DNA sequence: TGTGCCAGCACCCCGAGGCGACTAGCGGGGTTTGATACGCAGTATTTT.